Listed below are T cell receptor beta chains from one sample, sequenced in a study of blood T cell repertoires in COVID-19. Method: immunoSEQ multiplex PCR; TCRdb's copy keeps in-frame clones and lacks some. The sample contains about 220,000 clones, 80% of which appear only once. Sequenced: peripheral blood. The receptors originated from a human donor in a cohort sampled during active COVID-19. The CDR3 runs from the conserved cysteine through the conserved F or W. The D gene is left open where the match is weak. Only part of the rows carry a size: once, few, many, or a class if the clone is expanded.

j_gene,v_gene,abundance,d_gene,CDR3nt,CDR3aa
TRBJ2-5,TRBV6-2/TRBV6-3,once,.,TGTGCCAGCAGTTACGATGGTTTTCAGTCCCAGTACTTC,CASSYDGFQSQYF
TRBJ2-7,TRBV15,.,.,TGTGCCACCAGCAGTGACAGCGCCTTCGAGCAGTACTTC,CATSSDSAFEQYF
TRBJ2-3,TRBV29-1,.,.,TGCAGCGTTGACAGGGGTGAGTCAGCAGATACGCAGTATTTT,CSVDRGESADTQYF
TRBJ2-7,TRBV11-2,many,.,TGTGCCAGCAGCCCTCAAGGGAGCTCCTACGAGCAGTACTTC,CASSPQGSSYEQYF
TRBJ1-1,TRBV6-5,.,TRBD1,TGTGCCAGCAGTTACCTCTCAGGGGGTACTGAAGCTTTCTTT,CASSYLSGGTEAFF
TRBJ2-1,TRBV4-2,few,.,TGTGCCAGCAGCCCCCAGCCCTATGTGGAGAGTGAGCAGTTCTTC,CASSPQPYVESEQFF
TRBJ2-7,TRBV3-1/TRBV3-2,.,.,TGTGCCAGCAAGGGGCCTTCCTACGAGCAGTACTTC,CASKGPSYEQYF
TRBJ1-1,TRBV30,.,.,TGTGCCTGGAGTGTGCCGCTGTTTGGCCTGAACACTGAAGCTTTCTTT,CAWSVPLFGLNTEAFF
TRBJ2-1,TRBV7-2,.,TRBD2,TGTGCCAGCAGCTCCCAGAGACTAGCGGGGGGGGCAAATGAGCAGTTCTTC,CASSSQRLAGGANEQFF
TRBJ1-6,TRBV7-3,.,.,TGTGCCAGCAGCTCCCTTGGGGGAGGGAGTTATTCACCCCTCCACTTT,CASSSLGGGSYSPLHF
TRBJ2-1,TRBV18,.,TRBD1,TGTGCCAGCTCACCCCGAGAAAGGACAGGTGTCTACAATGAGCAGTTCTTC,CASSPRERTGVYNEQFF
TRBJ2-3,TRBV28,few,.,TGTGCCAGCAGGGACACACGAAAAGCTAGCACAGATACGCAGTATTTT,CASRDTRKASTDTQYF
TRBJ2-2,TRBV9,.,.,TGTGCCAGCAGCGGCGGAAACACCGGGGAGCTGTTTTTT,CASSGGNTGELFF
TRBJ2-5,TRBV7-2,.,.,TGTGCCAGCAGCTCGCTAGCGCCGGCGGGGGAGACCCAGTACTTC,CASSSLAPAGETQYF
TRBJ1-2,TRBV6-1,many,.,TGTGCCAGCAGTGAACCGGGGGGCTGGGGGGATGGCTACACCTTC,CASSEPGGWGDGYTF